This record covers a single TCR beta chain. These data come from a study of OX40 agonist ivuxolimab in advanced cancers. The CDR3 covers 17 residues. Germline V gene sequence: CDR1 SGDLS, CDR2 YYNGEE. V shed 3 bases, J shed 4 bases, and the junction held 10 bases outside the gene matches. Sequenced by immunoSEQ multiplex PCR; TCRdb stores in-frame clones only, minus some. The top ten hold over 2% of the sample, which has approximately 51,000 clones, around 82% seen once. The source material was CD4+ or CD8+ T cells sorted from blood, sampled in a trial of the OX40 agonist ivuxolimab. This TCR came from an adult with an advanced solid tumor such as melanoma, head and neck, liver or kidney cancer. The rearrangement joins TRBV9 to TRBJ2-5, with 12 bases that match TRBD2. The CDR3 loop reads CASSATSGLAGRETQYF. The DNA for the CDR3 is TGTGCCAGCAGCGCGACCTCCGGACTAGCGGGACGAGAGACCCAGTACTTC.